One sample yielded the 30 T cell receptor beta chains listed below, sequenced in a study of cytomegalovirus exposure and HLA in healthy donors. The PCR used 60 Vbeta and 13 Jbeta primers. This table comes from immunoSEQ multiplex PCR, and its TCRdb copy is limited to in-frame clones, with some not included. The table has 150,000 or so clones, almost 80% seen once. Sequencing used PBMCs. All receptors derive from a man aged 35 to 55 in good health and CMV-seropositive.

V is TRBV28 and J is TRBJ1-5; D gene ambiguous. Germline-derived CDR1 and CDR2 are MDHEN and SYDVKM. The CDR3 length is 14 residues. V was trimmed by 1 base and J by 7 bases, leaving 11 bases between them. The CDR3 bases are TGTGCCAGCAGTTTATCTGGGTCGAGGCAGCCCCAGCATTTT. Its translation is CASSLSGSRQPQHF.

This sequence joins TRBV29-1 and TRBJ2-1; TRBD2 matches at 14 bases. CDR1 SQVTM and CDR2 ANQGSEA come from the germline V gene. V trimming: 7 bases; J trimming: 2 bases; junction bases outside the gene matches: 10. This CDR3 has 17 residues. Written as DNA, the CDR3 is TGCAGCGCCTCATTGGGGACTAGCGGGAGCACCTACAATGAGCAGTTCTTC. It encodes CSASLGTSGSTYNEQFF.

The chain uses TRBV10-2 and TRBJ1-3; D remains ambiguous. Trimming removed 2 bases from V and 2 bases from J, with 4 bases in between. In germline, CDR1 is WSHSY, CDR2 SAAADI. This CDR3 is built from 13 residues. CDR3 protein: CASSETAGNTIYF. The CDR3 DNA reads TGCGCCAGCAGTGAGACGGCTGGAAACACCATATATTTT.

This chain uses TRBV5-1 with TRBJ2-6; 8 bases align to TRBD1. J was trimmed by 0 bases and V by 4 bases; bases with no gene match: 9. Germline values: CDR1 SGHRS, CDR2 YFSETQ. The CDR3 contains 18 residues. The CDR3 region has the DNA TGCGCCAGCAGCCAGCCCAGGGGGCGACTCTCTGGGGCCAACGTCCTGACTTTC. It is translated as CASSQPRGRLSGANVLTF.

The CDR3 is CASSPDRNYGYTF. For the CDR3, the DNA is TGTGCCAGCAGCCCCGACAGGAACTATGGCTACACCTTC. V and J are TRBV5-4 and TRBJ1-2; TRBD1 is a possible D gene (6 bases). V dropped 4 bases and J dropped 2 bases, with 9 bases sitting between them. Germline V gene lookup returns CDR1 SGHNT and CDR2 YYREEE (reference sequence). This CDR3 has 13 amino acids. The variable domain in full, with the rest retrieved from reference TRBV5-4 and TRBJ1-2, is ETGVTQSPTHLIKTRGQQVTLRCSSQSGHNTVSWYQQALGQGPQFIFQYYREEENGRGNFPPRFSGLQFPNYSSELNVNALELDDSALYLCASSPDRNYGYTFGSGTRLTVV.

The rearrangement uses TRBV7-3 and TRBJ2-7; D remains unclear. Germline CDR1 and CDR2: SGHTA and FQGTGA. The CDR3 sequence is 15 residues long. V gave up 0 bases and J gave up 3 bases, with 12 bases separating them. The CDR3 protein is CASSLTATGFYEQYF. CDR3 bases: TGTGCCAGCAGCTTAACAGCGACTGGATTCTACGAGCAGTACTTC.

The V call is TRBV7-2, the J call TRBJ2-7; 7 bases match TRBD2. CDR3 length: 14 residues. Germline lookup yields CDR1 SGHTA and CDR2 FQGNSA. With V trimmed by 5 bases and J by 6 bases, 10 bases remained unmatched. CDR3 sequence: CASSPLAGAAEQYF. CDR3 coding DNA: TGTGCCAGCAGCCCGTTGGCGGGAGCTGCCGAGCAGTACTTC.

This clone has just a few counts. V is TRBV9 and J is TRBJ2-1; weak D call: TRBD2 (5 bases). V lost 0 bases and J 2 bases, leaving 9 bases between the germline ends. Germline values: CDR1 SGDLS, CDR2 YYNGEE. The CDR3 loop spans 15 amino acids. Here the CDR3 reads CASSVEGSPYNEQFF. The DNA of the CDR3 is TGTGCCAGCAGCGTAGAAGGGAGCCCCTACAATGAGCAGTTCTTC.

The CDR3 region has the DNA TGTGCCAGCAGCGAAGGGGACAGGGTTTGGGCTAATGAAAAACTGTTTTTT. Protein: CASSEGDRVWANEKLFF. V and J are TRBV9 and TRBJ1-4; 9 nucleotides align to TRBD1. CDR1 SGDLS and CDR2 YYNGEE come from the germline V gene. The CDR3 covers 17 residues. Losses at the gene ends were 3 bases for V and 3 bases for J; bases not matched to a gene: 9.

The DNA for the CDR3 is TGTGCCAGCAGCTTAGGAGGGGGCAGCCAAGAGACCCAGTACTTC. Its protein product is CASSLGGGSQETQYF. The chain employs TRBV7-9 and TRBJ2-5; 7 bases match TRBD1. Germline V gene lookup returns CDR1 SEHNR and CDR2 FQNEAQ (reference sequence). J was trimmed by 1 base and V by 1 base; bases with no gene match: 3. The CDR3 is 15 amino acids.

V gene TRBV10-1 combines with J gene TRBJ2-1, with 12 bases aligning to TRBD2. Germline assignment: CDR1 WNHNN and CDR2 SYGVQD (reference sequence). This CDR3 region has 16 residues. J lost 7 bases, V lost 4 bases, and 8 bases had no gene match. In DNA form, the CDR3 reads TGCGCCAGCAGTGGGACTAGCGGGGTAGGTTGGAATGAGCAGTTCTTC. It yields the protein CASSGTSGVGWNEQFF.

The rearrangement links TRBV11-2 to TRBJ2-7; 9 nucleotides align to TRBD2. After removal of 0 bases from V and 5 bases from J, the junction contained 8 bases not matched to a gene. Germline CDR1 and CDR2: SGHAT and FQNNGV. The CDR3 totals 16 residues. The CDR3 sequence: CASSLDRYSGSNEQYF. The CDR3 DNA is TGTGCCAGCAGCTTAGATCGATATAGCGGGAGTAACGAGCAGTACTTC.

The chain recombines TRBV7-2 with TRBJ2-7; 8 bases agree with TRBD2. With V trimmed by 1 base and J by 5 bases, 7 bases remained unmatched. The CDR3 runs 15 residues. In germline, CDR1 is SGHTA, CDR2 FQGNSA. In DNA form, the CDR3 reads TGTGCCAGCAGCTTAGTTCTCTCGGGAGGGGACGAGCAGTACTTC. It encodes CASSLVLSGGDEQYF.

The rearrangement joins TRBV18 to TRBJ2-1; TRBD2 might be the D (6 bases). Trimming left V 2 bases short and J 1 base short, with 9 bases between. The germline CDR1 and CDR2 sequences are KGHSH and LQKENI. The CDR3 is 15 amino acids. The CDR3 loop is CASSPRRESYNEQFF. The CDR3 coding sequence is TGTGCCAGCTCACCAAGACGGGAGTCCTACAATGAGCAGTTCTTC.

The genes are TRBV18 and TRBJ2-3; possibly TRBD1 for D (6 bases). CDR3 length equals 14 residues. With 2 bases removed from V and 6 bases from J, the gap between germline ends came to 12 bases. Germline V gene lookup returns CDR1 KGHSH and CDR2 LQKENI. The CDR3 spells CASSPTGFWDTQYF. CDR3 coding DNA: TGTGCCAGCTCACCAACAGGGTTTTGGGATACGCAGTATTTT.

This clone was observed a handful of times. This chain joins TRBV2 and TRBJ2-5, with 9 nucleotides matching TRBD1. The V gene's germline CDR1 is SNHLY and CDR2 FYNNEI. The junction had 1 base not matched to a gene; V was cut back by 2 bases and J by 3 bases. This CDR3 is built from 14 residues. CDR3 DNA sequence: TGTGCCAGCAGTGAAAGGACAGGGGAAGAGACCCAGTACTTC. Protein sequence: CASSERTGEETQYF.

The V call is TRBV7-9, the J call TRBJ1-2, with D perhaps matching TRBD1 (6 bases). CDR1 is SEHNR and CDR2 is FQNEAQ in the germline V gene (reference sequence). The V end lost 5 bases, the J end lost 6 bases, and 10 bases lay between the germline ends. The CDR3 is 12 amino acids. Here the CDR3 DNA reads TGTGCCAGCAGCCTACAGGGAGATGGCTACACCTTC. Residues: CASSLQGDGYTF.

The chain recombines TRBV2 with TRBJ2-1; D is uncertain. Per germline, CDR1 SNHLY and CDR2 FYNNEI. V was shortened by 5 bases and J by 4 bases, with 18 bases between the two germline ends. The CDR3 has 16 amino acids. CDR3 DNA sequence: TGTGCCAGCAGTCCACGCGGTGGCAGCTCATACAATGAGCAGTTCTTC. Its protein product is CASSPRGGSSYNEQFF.

The rearrangement uses TRBV5-6 and TRBJ1-1, with D perhaps matching TRBD1 (6 bases). Germline V gene sequence: CDR1 SGHDT, CDR2 YYEEEE. V gave up 0 bases and J gave up 1 base, with 13 bases separating them. The length of the CDR3 is 16 residues. CDR3 sequence (DNA): TGTGCCAGCAGCTTGGACGTCAGGGGCTGGAACACTGAAGCTTTCTTT. Its translation: CASSLDVRGWNTEAFF.

The V call is TRBV9, the J call TRBJ1-3; unclear D gene. The germline gives CDR1 SGDLS, CDR2 YYNGEE. The CDR3 has 13 amino acids. Trimming pared 4 bases from V and 0 bases from J, leaving 5 bases between. The CDR3 bases are TGTGCCAGCAGCACTTCCTCTGGAAACACCATATATTTT. Amino acid sequence: CASSTSSGNTIYF.

The rearrangement joins TRBV5-1 to TRBJ2-1; D not resolved. CDR3 length equals 14 residues. CDR1 SGHRS and CDR2 YFSETQ come from the germline V gene. V was clipped by 0 bases and J by 5 bases, with 9 bases between them. This chain's CDR3 is CASSLEPSNNEQFF. The DNA of the CDR3 is TGCGCCAGCAGCTTGGAACCGAGCAACAATGAGCAGTTCTTC.

This sequence joins TRBV27 and TRBJ1-2; 8 bases line up with TRBD1. This CDR3 region has 14 residues. The V gene's germline CDR1 is MNHEY and CDR2 SMNVEV (reference sequence). With V trimmed by 7 bases and J by 8 bases, 12 bases remained unmatched. The CDR3 loop reads CASTKRQGAEGYTF. CDR3 nucleotide sequence: TGTGCCAGCACAAAGCGCCAGGGGGCAGAAGGCTACACCTTC.

This rearrangement joins TRBV6-5 to TRBJ1-3; D gene ambiguous. CDR3 length equals 12 residues. V lost 5 bases, J lost 9 bases, and 11 bases lay in between. Germline assignment: CDR1 MNHEY and CDR2 SVGAGI. CDR3 bases: TGTGCCAGCAGTCCTCAGCGGGGCACCATATATTTT. Translation gives CASSPQRGTIYF.

This clone was seen more than once but under ten times. The CDR3 protein is CASSLVGGGATDTQYF. CDR3 nucleotides: TGTGCCAGCAGCTTAGTAGGGGGAGGGGCCACAGATACGCAGTATTTT. V usage is TRBV7-8 and J usage is TRBJ2-3; D may be TRBD2 (7 bases). The CDR3 has 16 residues. V shed 1 base and J shed 2 bases, with 13 bases lying between them. The germline V gene encodes CDR1 SGHVS and CDR2 FQNEAQ.

The rearrangement links TRBV28 to TRBJ1-1, with TRBD1 matching over 7 bases. Germline V gene lookup returns CDR1 MDHEN and CDR2 SYDVKM. V lost 7 bases to trimming and J lost 6 bases; unmatched junction nucleotides: 14. The CDR3 extends over 15 amino acids. The CDR3 spells CASKTGAVQLPEAFF. DNA for the CDR3: TGTGCCAGCAAAACAGGGGCAGTTCAGCTCCCTGAAGCTTTCTTT.

The genes are TRBV5-1 and TRBJ2-1; 8 bases align to TRBD1. The CDR3 is 14 amino acids. The V gene's germline CDR1 is SGHRS and CDR2 YFSETQ. J was trimmed by 5 bases and V by 7 bases; bases with no gene match: 8. CDR3 coding DNA: TGCGCCAGCCAGGGGGCGCCGGGAGACAATGAGCAGTTCTTC. Protein: CASQGAPGDNEQFF.

The chain employs TRBV5-4 and TRBJ1-2; D may be TRBD1 (5 bases). V was trimmed by 0 bases and J by 2 bases, leaving 8 bases between them. There are 14 residues in the CDR3. Germline-derived CDR1 and CDR2 are SGHNT and YYREEE (reference sequence). The CDR3 region is CASSLAGLNYGYTF. The CDR3 bases are TGTGCCAGCAGCTTGGCAGGGCTGAACTATGGCTACACCTTC.

The chain links TRBV5-1 to TRBJ2-1; 10 nucleotides agree with TRBD2. The V and J ends lost 4 bases and 4 bases, in that order; junction bases with no gene match: 8. The CDR3 length is 16 residues. Germline assignment: CDR1 SGHRS and CDR2 YFSETQ. In DNA, the CDR3 is TGCGCCAGCAGCGATATAGCGGGAGGAAGTTACAATGAGCAGTTCTTC. Translated: CASSDIAGGSYNEQFF.

This chain links TRBV10-3 with TRBJ1-1; TRBD1 might be the D (6 bases). CDR3 size: 14 residues. V was clipped by 5 bases and J by 2 bases, with 12 bases between them. CDR1 and CDR2 from the germline V gene are ENHRY and SYGVKD. This CDR3 reads CAISHREKNTEAFF. The CDR3 coding sequence is TGTGCCATCAGTCACAGGGAAAAAAACACTGAAGCTTTCTTT.

V gene TRBV5-4 combines with J gene TRBJ2-3; the D gene is possibly TRBD2 (6 bases). Germline CDR1 is SGHNT and CDR2 is YYREEE (reference sequence). The CDR3 length is 13 residues. Trimming stripped 7 bases from V and 0 bases from J, with 9 bases between. CDR3 coding DNA: TGTGCCAGCCAGAGCGGGAGCACAGATACGCAGTATTTT. It yields the protein CASQSGSTDTQYF. The full variable domain, completed using reference TRBV5-4 and TRBJ2-3, is ETGVTQSPTHLIKTRGQQVTLRCSSQSGHNTVSWYQQALGQGPQFIFQYYREEENGRGNFPPRFSGLQFPNYSSELNVNALELDDSALYLCASQSGSTDTQYFGPGTRLTVL.